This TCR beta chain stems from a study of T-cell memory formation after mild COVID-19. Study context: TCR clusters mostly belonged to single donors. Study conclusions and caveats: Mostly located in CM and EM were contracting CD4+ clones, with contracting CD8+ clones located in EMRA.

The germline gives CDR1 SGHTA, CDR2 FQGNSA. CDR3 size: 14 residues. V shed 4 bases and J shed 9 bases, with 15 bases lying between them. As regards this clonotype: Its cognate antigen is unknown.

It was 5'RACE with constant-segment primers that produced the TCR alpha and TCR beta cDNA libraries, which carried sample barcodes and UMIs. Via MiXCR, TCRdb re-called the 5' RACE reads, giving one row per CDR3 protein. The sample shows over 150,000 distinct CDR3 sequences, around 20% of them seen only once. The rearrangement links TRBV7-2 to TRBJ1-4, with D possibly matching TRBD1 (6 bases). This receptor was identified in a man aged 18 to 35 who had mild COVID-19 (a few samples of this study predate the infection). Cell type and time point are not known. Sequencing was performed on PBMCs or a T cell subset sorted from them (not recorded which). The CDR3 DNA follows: TGTGCCAGCAGCTCCCAGGGGTTAGGGAAAAAACTGTTTTTT. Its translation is CASSSQGLGKKLFF.